This record looks at one T cell receptor (beta chain) sequence and its context. Antigen specificity is unknown. In TCRdb, the 5' RACE reads were re-called with MiXCR into one record per CDR3 protein. The sample consists of a few hundred thousand distinct CDR3 sequences, less than 25% of them appearing once. The source of the sample is a study of T-cell memory formation after mild COVID-19. Study outcomes and limitations: A subset of responding clones appeared in pre-infection memory, suggesting cross-reactive memory joined. Shrinking CD4+ clones were chiefly CM and EM; CD8+ ones were chiefly EMRA. A balance of CD4 and CD8 characterized clones contracting day 15 to 85, whereas later expanders leaned CD4+.

The CDR3 runs 13 residues. With 0 bases removed from V and 7 bases from J, the gap between germline ends came to 8 bases. Germline values: CDR1 SGHTS, CDR2 YDEGEE. The receptor was derived from a man aged 18-30 years who had mild COVID-19 (a few samples of this study predate the infection). Cell type and time point are not known. J is TRBJ2-1 and V is TRBV5-8; D is uncertain. Sequenced sample: PBMCs or a T cell subset sorted from them (not recorded which). CDR3 bases: TGTGCCAGCAGCTTGGCTTTGGGGAATGAGCAGTTCTTC. Encoded protein: CASSLALGNEQFF.